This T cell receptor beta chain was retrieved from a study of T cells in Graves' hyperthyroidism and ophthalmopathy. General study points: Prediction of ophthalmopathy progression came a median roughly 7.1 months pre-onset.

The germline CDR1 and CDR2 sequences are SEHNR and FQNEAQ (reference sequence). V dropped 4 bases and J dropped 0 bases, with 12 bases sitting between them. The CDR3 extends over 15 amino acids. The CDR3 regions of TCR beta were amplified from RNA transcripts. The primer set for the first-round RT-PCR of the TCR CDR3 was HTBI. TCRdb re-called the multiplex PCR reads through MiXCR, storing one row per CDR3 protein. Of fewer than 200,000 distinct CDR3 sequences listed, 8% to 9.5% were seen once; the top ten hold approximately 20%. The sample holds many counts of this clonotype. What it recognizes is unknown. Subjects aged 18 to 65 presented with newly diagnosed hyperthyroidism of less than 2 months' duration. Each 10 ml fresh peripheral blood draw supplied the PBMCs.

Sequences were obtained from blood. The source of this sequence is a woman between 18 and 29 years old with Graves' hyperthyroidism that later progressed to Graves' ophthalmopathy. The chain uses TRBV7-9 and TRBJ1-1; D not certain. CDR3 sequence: CASSSPGSMNTEAFF. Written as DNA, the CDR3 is TGTGCCAGCAGCTCACCCGGATCGATGAACACTGAAGCTTTCTTT.